This TCR beta chain derives from a study of blood T cell repertoires in COVID-19 (TCRdb year 2020). Regarding the research as a whole: The collaborator samples originated in the United States, Italy and Spain and spanned the acute and convalescent phases of COVID-19. The material from the prospective study consisted of cDNA or gDNA derived from T cells, B-cell-depleted T cells, or PBMCs. Deeply sampled blood TCRbeta repertoires from subjects exposed to, actively infected with, or recovered from COVID-19 were included in the dataset. The repertoires were released in a freely available public database meant as a resource for research on the immune response to SARS-CoV-2. Samples were obtained from the ongoing ImmuneRACE study (first 160 participants) and from over 1,000 subjects provided by 6 global collaborators. Sample metadata almost always included a de-identified subject ID, COVID-19 status, age in years and sex. Where HLA class I and class II types were available, the types were taken from metadata supplied by the sample provider, not from assay-based typing. Overall study results and their limits: How much clinical and demographic metadata was included differed by source and by participant, and the metadata was provided uncurated.

The collaborating institutions used their own protocols to collect whole blood in K2EDTA tubes. For TCRbeta analysis, collaborator samples were shipped as frozen whole blood, as isolated PBMCs, or as DNA extracted from either sample type. CDR1 is given as LNHDA and CDR2 as SQIVND, both from the germline V gene (reference sequence). V is trimmed back by 9 bases and J by 4 bases, and the junction contains 6 bases that no gene match accounts for. The CDR3 measures 13 amino acids from cysteine to phenylalanine. Only CDR3 DNA is held: 39 bases, read in frame from base 1. The immunoSEQ Assay, a bias-controlled multiplex PCR, was used to amplify TCRbeta CDR3 regions from genomic DNA. The original pipeline was this. Nucleated cell counts per sample were estimated from amplification of reference gene primers within the assay. To quantify the absolute abundance of each unique TCRbeta CDR3 rearrangement, sequence reads were collapsed and filtered. For each sample, productive Simpson clonality was calculated as the square root of Simpson's diversity index over productive rearrangements. TCRdb took this table from immuneACCESS and kept in-frame rearrangements with V and J called. Such tables lack part of the clones; where checked against another copy, unresolved V genes explain under half of the gap, and the rest is unexplained. V and J calls and clone size are as listed in that table; D and trimming were resolved from the DNA. Within this sample are roughly 88,000 clones, with roughly 80% of them counted one time only. Together, the top ten hold about 16% of the sample.

For this clone: No antigen is known for it. The record has no base qualities; no much larger clone is one base away.

This sequence uses TRBV19 and TRBJ2-3; TRBD2 lines up with 8 middle nucleotides. Source material: peripheral blood. The clonotype comes from a woman older than 75 with active or convalescent COVID-19. This receptor has the CDR3 CASGAGGPDTQYF. The sequenced DNA is TGTGCCAGCGGGGCGGGAGGCCCAGATACGCAGTATTTT.